This is a list of T cell receptor beta chains from one sample in a study of patients and donors after allogeneic stem cell transplantation. MiXCR, run by TCRdb on the RT-PCR reads, gives a single entry per CDR3 protein. The table has 150,000 to 200,000 distinct CDR3 sequences, about 30% seen once. The sequencing sample was made of blood, either unsorted or a sorted T cell fraction (not recorded which). The receptors were sampled from a human donor who was either an allogeneic HSCT recipient or a stem cell or donor lymphocyte infusion donor (not recorded which). It is not recorded whose cells these are; they may come from a transplant donor. Each CDR3 is given with its conserved first and last residue. The D gene is left open where the match is weak. Expanded clones are given a class, and other clones once, few, many or no size at all.

d_gene	abundance	len	j_gene	v_gene	CDR3aa	CDR3nt
TRBD1	once	14	TRBJ2-7	TRBV6-2/TRBV6-3	CASSYYDRGSEQYF	TGTGCCAGCAGTTACTATGACAGGGGGAGCGAGCAGTACTTC
TRBD2	-	15	TRBJ2-3	TRBV2	CASSGTSTIGDTQYF	TGTGCCAGCAGTGGGACTAGCACGATCGGGGATACGCAGTATTTT
-	-	14	TRBJ2-7	TRBV6-5	CASTRRDRITEQYF	TGTGCCAGCACCCGAAGGGACCGGATCACCGAGCAGTACTTC
-	few	15	TRBJ2-5	TRBV7-9	CASSLGAGAQETQYF	TGTGCCAGCAGCTTAGGGGCAGGGGCCCAAGAGACCCAGTACTTC
TRBD2	-	16	TRBJ2-3	TRBV5-1	CASSAASGRRVDTQYF	TGCGCCAGCAGCGCCGCTAGCGGGAGACGGGTAGATACGCAGTATTTT
TRBD1	-	14	TRBJ2-7	TRBV18	CASSPQDRDHEQYF	TGTGCCAGCTCACCTCAGGACAGGGACCACGAGCAGTACTTC
-	-	12	TRBJ1-4	TRBV12-3/TRBV12-4	CASREGTKKLFF	TGTGCCTCCCGGGAAGGGACGAAAAAACTGTTTTTT
TRBD2	-	17	TRBJ2-3	TRBV10-3	CAISESGASGGTDTQYF	TGTGCCATCAGTGAGTCGGGAGCTAGCGGCGGCACAGATACGCAGTATTTT
-	few	15	TRBJ2-5	TRBV29-1	CSVEGATGRQETQYF	TGCAGCGTTGAGGGCGCAACCGGGCGACAAGAGACCCAGTACTTC
-	-	14	TRBJ1-2	TRBV6-5	CASSDIDSNYGYTF	TGTGCCAGCAGTGACATAGATTCTAACTATGGCTACACCTTC
TRBD2	few	16	TRBJ2-1	TRBV6-5	CASTWGGSAGGNEQFF	TGTGCCAGCACCTGGGGGGGTTCAGCAGGTGGTAATGAGCAGTTCTTC
TRBD2	-	13	TRBJ2-1	TRBV20-1	CSARTSGRNEQFF	TGCAGTGCGCGGACTAGCGGGAGGAATGAGCAGTTCTTC
-	few	13	TRBJ1-1	TRBV25-1	CASSARTNTEAFF	TGTGCCAGCAGTGCTCGTACGAACACTGAAGCTTTCTTT
TRBD1	-	14	TRBJ1-2	TRBV20-1	CSAGQGGNNYGYTF	TGCAGTGCTGGCCAGGGGGGGAATAACTATGGCTACACCTTC
TRBD2	few	14	TRBJ2-7	TRBV20-1	CSAGRTSGRYEQYF	TGCAGTGCTGGCCGGACTAGCGGGAGGTACGAGCAGTACTTC
-	-	13	TRBJ2-4	TRBV4-3	CASSQDLRRGRYF	TGCGCCAGCAGCCAAGATCTCAGGAGGGGGAGGTACTTC
-	few	13	TRBJ1-2	TRBV6-6	CASSWGESYGYTF	TGTGCCAGCAGTTGGGGGGAATCGTATGGCTACACCTTC
-	-	17	TRBJ1-5	TRBV20-1	CSARDLTGVYSNQPQHF	TGCAGTGCTAGAGACCTGACAGGCGTTTATAGCAATCAGCCCCAGCATTTT
-	few	18	TRBJ1-6	TRBV28	CASGGRNFWSSYNSPLHF	TGTGCCAGCGGTGGGAGGAACTTCTGGAGCTCCTATAATTCACCCCTCCACTTT
-	-	13	TRBJ1-5	TRBV30	CAWSLWTDAAQHF	TGTGCCTGGAGTTTATGGACAGACGCAGCCCAGCATTTT
-	few	16	TRBJ1-1	TRBV6-2/TRBV6-3	CASKPAGFSMNTEAFF	TGTGCCAGCAAACCGGCAGGTTTCTCGATGAACACTGAAGCTTTCTTT
-	-	12	TRBJ2-5	TRBV12-3/TRBV12-4	CASSPIRETQYF	TGTGCCAGCAGTCCCATTAGAGAGACCCAGTACTTC